The rows below give T cell receptor beta chains drawn from one sample of a study of shared clonotypes between healthy human individuals. Some clones are missing from TCRdb's copy, which holds only in-frame ones; the method was immunoSEQ multiplex PCR. The data hold more than 200,000 clones, with 60% to 80% observed a single time. Sequenced sample: memory CD4+ T cells sorted from blood. These receptors all stem from a young man in good health. Each CDR3 is given with its conserved first and last residue. The D gene is left open where the match is weak. Size tells how often a clone was seen (once, few, many) or the class of an expanded clone, and some rows leave it out.

.	TRBV21-1	TRBJ1-5	.	CASSIDSRLAPQHF	TGTGCCAGCAGCATAGACAGCCGATTGGCGCCCCAGCATTTT
.	TRBV7-9	TRBJ2-5	.	CASNSQAQETQYF	TGTGCCAGCAACTCACAGGCCCAAGAGACCCAGTACTTC
many	TRBV7-9	TRBJ2-3	.	CASSSRADTQYF	TGTGCCAGCAGCTCCCGGGCAGATACGCAGTATTTT
.	TRBV4-1	TRBJ1-4	.	CASSPPRGRGGEKLFF	TGCGCCAGCAGCCCCCCCCGAGGCAGGGGAGGTGAAAAACTGTTTTTT
.	TRBV14	TRBJ2-2	TRBD2	CASSPIGRAYDTGELFF	TGTGCCAGCAGCCCAATCGGGAGGGCGTATGACACCGGGGAGCTGTTTTTT
.	TRBV7-3	TRBJ2-1	.	CASSLNAGQEQFF	TGTGCCAGCAGCTTAAATGCAGGACAGGAGCAGTTCTTC
.	TRBV28	TRBJ2-2	TRBD2	CASSRPGLEYLGELFF	TGTGCCAGCAGTCGTCCGGGACTAGAGTACCTCGGGGAGCTGTTTTTT
once	TRBV7-7	TRBJ2-1	TRBD2	CASSPIGTSGRDEQFF	TGTGCCAGCAGCCCTATTGGGACTAGCGGGAGGGACGAGCAGTTCTTC
.	TRBV27	TRBJ2-3	.	CASSLLGLARTDTQYF	TGTGCCAGCAGTTTATTAGGGCTAGCGCGCACAGATACGCAGTATTTT
.	TRBV30	TRBJ1-4	.	CAYQGRDSEKLFF	TGTGCCTACCAGGGCAGGGATAGTGAAAAACTGTTTTTT
.	TRBV7-8	TRBJ2-2	TRBD2	CASSLAGTSTGELFF	TGTGCCAGCAGCTTAGCCGGGACTAGCACCGGGGAGCTGTTTTTT
.	TRBV18	TRBJ2-7	.	CASSPTADYEQYF	TGTGCCAGCTCCCCAACCGCAGACTACGAGCAGTACTTC
.	TRBV19	TRBJ2-2	TRBD2	CASSLGTSGRTSTGELFF	TGTGCCAGTAGTTTGGGGACTAGCGGGAGAACGTCGACCGGGGAGCTGTTTTTT
.	TRBV2	TRBJ2-3	.	CASRYYTDTQYF	TGTGCCAGCCGTTATTACACAGATACGCAGTATTTT
once	TRBV29-1	TRBJ1-1	TRBD1	CSGTGVNTEAFF	TGCAGCGGTACAGGGGTGAACACTGAAGCTTTCTTT
many	TRBV9	TRBJ2-1	.	CASSPTPGTLDNEQFF	TGTGCCAGCAGCCCGACCCCCGGGACGCTAGACAATGAGCAGTTCTTC
.	TRBV18	TRBJ1-1	.	CASSPPQGRGRTEAFF	TGTGCCAGCTCACCACCACAGGGTAGAGGCAGGACTGAAGCTTTCTTT
.	TRBV28	TRBJ2-5	.	CASSAPERGTTQYF	TGTGCCAGCAGCGCACCCGAGAGGGGAACGACCCAGTACTTC
many	TRBV6-1	TRBJ2-2	.	CASRSRGPGTGELFF	TGTGCCAGCAGGAGCAGGGGACCTGGGACCGGGGAGCTGTTTTTT
.	TRBV11-2	TRBJ1-1	.	CASSLAGVDLTEAFF	TGTGCCAGCAGCTTAGCTGGCGTGGACCTTACTGAAGCTTTCTTT